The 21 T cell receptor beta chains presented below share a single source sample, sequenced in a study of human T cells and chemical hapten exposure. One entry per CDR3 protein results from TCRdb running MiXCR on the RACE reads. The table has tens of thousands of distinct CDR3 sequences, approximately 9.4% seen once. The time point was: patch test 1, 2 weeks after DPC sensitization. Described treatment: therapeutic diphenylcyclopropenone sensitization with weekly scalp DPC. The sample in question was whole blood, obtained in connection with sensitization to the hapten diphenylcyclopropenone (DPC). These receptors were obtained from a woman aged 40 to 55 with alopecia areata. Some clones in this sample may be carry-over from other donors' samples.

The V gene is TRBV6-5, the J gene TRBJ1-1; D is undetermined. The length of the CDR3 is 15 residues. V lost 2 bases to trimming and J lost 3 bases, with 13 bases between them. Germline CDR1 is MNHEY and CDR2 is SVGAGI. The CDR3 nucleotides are TGTGCCAGCAGTTACGGGAGGGCTGGCGACACTGAAGCTTTCTTT. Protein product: CASSYGRAGDTEAFF.

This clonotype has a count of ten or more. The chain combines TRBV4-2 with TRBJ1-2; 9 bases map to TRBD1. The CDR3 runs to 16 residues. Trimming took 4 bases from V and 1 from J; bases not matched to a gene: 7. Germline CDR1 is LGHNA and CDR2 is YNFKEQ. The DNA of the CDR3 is TGTGCCAGCAGCCGTGACAGGGGGTTAAATAACTATGGCTACACCTTC. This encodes CASSRDRGLNNYGYTF.

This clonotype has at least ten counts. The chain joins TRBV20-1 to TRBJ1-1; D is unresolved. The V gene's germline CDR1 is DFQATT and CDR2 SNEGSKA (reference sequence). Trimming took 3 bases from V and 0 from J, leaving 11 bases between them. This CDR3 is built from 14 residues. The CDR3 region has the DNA TGCAGTGCTAGTCGCCGGGGAATGAACACTGAAGCTTTCTTT. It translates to CSASRRGMNTEAFF.

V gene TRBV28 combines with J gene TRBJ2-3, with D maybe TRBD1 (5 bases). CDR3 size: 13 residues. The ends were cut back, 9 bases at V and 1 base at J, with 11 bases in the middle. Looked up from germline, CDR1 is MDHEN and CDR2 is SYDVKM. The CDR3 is CASRGSGTDTQYF. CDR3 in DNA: TGTGCCAGTAGGGGATCTGGCACAGATACGCAGTATTTT.

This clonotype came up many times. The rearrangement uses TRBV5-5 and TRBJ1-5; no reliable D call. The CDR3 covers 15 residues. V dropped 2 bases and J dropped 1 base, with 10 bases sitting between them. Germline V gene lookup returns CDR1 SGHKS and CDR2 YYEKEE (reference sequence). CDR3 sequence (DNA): TGTGCCAGCAGCTTTAAGGGATTAAGCAATCAGCCCCAGCATTTT. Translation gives CASSFKGLSNQPQHF.

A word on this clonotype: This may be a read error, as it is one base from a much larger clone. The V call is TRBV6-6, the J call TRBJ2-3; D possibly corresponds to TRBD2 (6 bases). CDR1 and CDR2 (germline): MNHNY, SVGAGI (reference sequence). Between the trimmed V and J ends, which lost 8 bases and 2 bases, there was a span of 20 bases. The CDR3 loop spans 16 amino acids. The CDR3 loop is CASGVYRGTHTDTQYF. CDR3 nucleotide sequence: TGTGCCAGCGGAGTCTACCGGGGGACCCACACAGATACGCAGTATTTT.

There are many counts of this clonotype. CDR3 DNA: TGTGCCAGCAGTTACTCGACTTCCAGCTCTGGGGCCAACGTCCTGACTTTC. Translating it yields CASSYSTSSSGANVLTF. The chain combines TRBV6-2 or TRBV6-3 with TRBJ2-6; D gene uncertain. CDR3 length: 17 amino acids. V shed 0 bases and J shed 0 bases, with 9 bases lying between them. CDR1 and CDR2 (germline): MNHEY, SVGEGT.

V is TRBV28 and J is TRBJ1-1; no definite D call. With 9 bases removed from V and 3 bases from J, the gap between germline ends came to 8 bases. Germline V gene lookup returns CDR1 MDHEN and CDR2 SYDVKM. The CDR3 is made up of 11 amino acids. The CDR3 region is CASESDTEAFF. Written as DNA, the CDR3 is TGTGCCAGTGAATCGGACACTGAAGCTTTCTTT.

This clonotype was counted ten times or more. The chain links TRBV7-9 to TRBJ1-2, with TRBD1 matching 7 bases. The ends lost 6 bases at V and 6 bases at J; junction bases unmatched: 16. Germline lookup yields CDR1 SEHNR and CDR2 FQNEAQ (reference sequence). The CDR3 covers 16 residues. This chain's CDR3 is CASSYYPIPGGNGYTF. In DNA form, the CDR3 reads TGTGCCAGCAGTTATTACCCTATCCCAGGGGGTAATGGCTACACCTTC.

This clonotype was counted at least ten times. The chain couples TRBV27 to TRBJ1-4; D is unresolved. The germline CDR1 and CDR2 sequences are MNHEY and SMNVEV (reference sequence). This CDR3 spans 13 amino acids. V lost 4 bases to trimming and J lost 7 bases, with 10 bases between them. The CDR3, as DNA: TGTGCCAGCAGTTCCCCCGGAGTTGAAAAACTGTTTTTT. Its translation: CASSSPGVEKLFF.

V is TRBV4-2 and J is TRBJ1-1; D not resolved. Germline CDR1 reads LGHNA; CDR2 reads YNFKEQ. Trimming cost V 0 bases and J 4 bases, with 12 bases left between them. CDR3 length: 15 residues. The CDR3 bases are TGTGCCAGCAGCCAAGATTGGGTGAAGGGCACTGAAGCTTTCTTT. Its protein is CASSQDWVKGTEAFF.

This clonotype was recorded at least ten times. The CDR3 coding sequence is TGTGCCACTACCCCGGGTGGCTACACCTTC. It specifies CATTPGGYTF. J is TRBJ1-2 and V is TRBV10-3; no reliable D call. Germline V CDR1 and CDR2: ENHRY, SYGVKD. The CDR3 runs 10 residues. The V and J ends lost 10 bases and 7 bases respectively, with 10 bases between them.

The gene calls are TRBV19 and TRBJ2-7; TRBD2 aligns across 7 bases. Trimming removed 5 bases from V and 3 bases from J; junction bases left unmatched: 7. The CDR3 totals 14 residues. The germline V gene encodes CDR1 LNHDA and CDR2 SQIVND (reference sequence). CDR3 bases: TGTGCCAGTAGTCCCCGGGGAGGGGTCTACGAGCAGTACTTC. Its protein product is CASSPRGGVYEQYF.

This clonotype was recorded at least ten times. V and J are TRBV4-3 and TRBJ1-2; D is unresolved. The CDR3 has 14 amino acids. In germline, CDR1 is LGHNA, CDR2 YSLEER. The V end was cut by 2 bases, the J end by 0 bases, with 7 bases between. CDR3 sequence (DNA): TGCGCCAGCAGCCAACGGGCAGCTAACTATGGCTACACCTTC. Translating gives CASSQRAANYGYTF.

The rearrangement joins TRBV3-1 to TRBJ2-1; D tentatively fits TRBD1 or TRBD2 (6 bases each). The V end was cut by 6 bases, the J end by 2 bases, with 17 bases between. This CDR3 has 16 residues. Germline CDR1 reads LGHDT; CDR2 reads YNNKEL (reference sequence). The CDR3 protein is CASRGLRGGTYNEQFF. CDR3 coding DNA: TGTGCCAGCAGGGGACTTAGAGGGGGGACCTACAATGAGCAGTTCTTC.

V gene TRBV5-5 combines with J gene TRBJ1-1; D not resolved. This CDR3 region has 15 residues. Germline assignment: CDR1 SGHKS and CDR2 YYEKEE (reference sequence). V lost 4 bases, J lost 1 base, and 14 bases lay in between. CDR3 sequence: CASSKGVRKNTEAFF. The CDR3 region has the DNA TGTGCCAGCAGCAAAGGCGTACGTAAGAACACTGAAGCTTTCTTT.

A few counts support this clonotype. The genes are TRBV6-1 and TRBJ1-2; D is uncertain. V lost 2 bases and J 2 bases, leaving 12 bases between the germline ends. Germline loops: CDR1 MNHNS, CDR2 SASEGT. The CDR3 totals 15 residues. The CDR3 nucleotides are TGTGCCAGCAGTGAATCTGGCAGAGGAAACTATGGCTACACCTTC. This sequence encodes CASSESGRGNYGYTF.

For the CDR3, the DNA is TGTGCCAGCACCGACGGGGGCGGGAACACCGGGGAGCTGTTTTTT. Translated: CASTDGGGNTGELFF. The chain joins TRBV12-3 or TRBV12-4 to TRBJ2-2; TRBD1 or TRBD2 may be the D gene (6 bases each). V was cut by 7 bases and J by 1 base, with 13 bases left in between. The CDR3 totals 15 residues.

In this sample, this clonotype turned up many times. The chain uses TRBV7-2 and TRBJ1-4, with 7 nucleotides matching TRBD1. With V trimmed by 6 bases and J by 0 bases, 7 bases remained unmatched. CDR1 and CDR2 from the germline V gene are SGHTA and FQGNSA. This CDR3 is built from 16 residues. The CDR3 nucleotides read TGTGCCAGCAGTTCTGACAGGGTGGCAACTAATGAAAAACTGTTTTTT. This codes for CASSSDRVATNEKLFF.

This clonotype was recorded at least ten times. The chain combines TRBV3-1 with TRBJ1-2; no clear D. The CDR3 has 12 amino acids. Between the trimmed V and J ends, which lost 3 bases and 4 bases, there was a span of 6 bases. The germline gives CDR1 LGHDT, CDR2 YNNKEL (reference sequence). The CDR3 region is CASSQKSYGYTF. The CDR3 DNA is TGTGCCAGCAGCCAGAAATCCTATGGCTACACCTTC.

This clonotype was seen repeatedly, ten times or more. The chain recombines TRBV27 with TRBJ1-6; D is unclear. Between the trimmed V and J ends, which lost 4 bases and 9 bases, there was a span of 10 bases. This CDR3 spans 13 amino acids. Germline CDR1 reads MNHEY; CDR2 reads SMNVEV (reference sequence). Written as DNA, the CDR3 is TGTGCCAGCAGTTATGCCCGTGGTTCACCCCTCCACTTT. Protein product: CASSYARGSPLHF.